The 8 T cell receptor beta chains given below trace back to one sample, sequenced in a study of a mutant IDH1 vaccine in newly diagnosed glioma. Specified time point: baseline, week 1 (first vaccination visit). Documented treatment: pre-vaccination baseline after standard-of-care therapy. Sequencing was performed with immunoSEQ multiplex PCR; in TCRdb, only in-frame clones are kept and a portion is missing. The sample shows 50,000 to 65,000 clones, approximately 80% of them seen only once. Material: PBMCs, obtained from a glioma patient treated with radiotherapy, temozolomide or both. The receptors shown here come from a woman aged 40 to 50 with glioma.

The CDR3 protein is CASSLTSGYEQYF. The DNA of the CDR3 is TGTGCCAGCAGCCTTACTAGCGGCTACGAGCAGTACTTC. The gene calls are TRBV6-5 and TRBJ2-7; 8 positions match TRBD2. CDR1 is MNHEY and CDR2 is SVGAGI in the germline V gene. V gave up 6 bases and J gave up 3 bases; unmatched junction bases: 4. CDR3 length: 13 residues.

The chain combines TRBV7-2 with TRBJ1-6; D call uncertain. The germline V gene has CDR1 SGHTA and CDR2 FQGNSA. The germline V and J ends were trimmed by 7 bases and 6 bases, with 22 bases remaining between them. The CDR3 loop spans 17 amino acids. CDR3 coding DNA: TGTGCCAGCACCCCACCCCGGGGAAATCGAGTTAATTCACCCCTCCACTTT. The encoded protein is CASTPPRGNRVNSPLHF.

The rearrangement uses TRBV7-2 and TRBJ1-4; no reliable D call. V lost 0 bases, J lost 8 bases, and 13 bases lay in between. The CDR3 totals 15 residues. The germline gives CDR1 SGHTA, CDR2 FQGNSA. The chain's CDR3 is CASSLAAPGGEKLFF. The CDR3 bases are TGTGCCAGCAGCTTAGCGGCACCCGGAGGGGAAAAACTGTTTTTT.

A few counts support this clone. The V gene is TRBV30, the J gene TRBJ1-1; D may be TRBD1 (6 bases). Germline V CDR1 and CDR2: GTSNPN, SVGIG (reference sequence). V was trimmed by 4 bases and J by 3 bases, leaving 9 bases between them. The CDR3 extends over 12 amino acids. This CDR3 is CAWNQGYTEAFF. CDR3 DNA: TGTGCCTGGAATCAGGGGTACACTGAAGCTTTCTTT.

V is TRBV6-6 and J is TRBJ1-1, with D maybe TRBD1 (5 bases). V was trimmed by 2 bases and J by 5 bases, leaving 18 bases between them. The CDR3 consists of 16 residues. Germline CDR1 MNHNY, CDR2 SVGAGI (reference sequence). The CDR3 bases are TGTGCCAGCAGTTACGGAGGAAGGGGAGGTGGGACTGAAGCTTTCTTT. Protein sequence: CASSYGGRGGGTEAFF.

The rearrangement links TRBV10-2 to TRBJ2-5, with D unresolved. The CDR3 consists of 15 residues. Germline V CDR1 and CDR2: WSHSY, SAAADI. Trimming shortened V by 5 bases and J by 3 bases, and 16 bases separated the two germline ends. For the CDR3, the DNA is TGCGCCAGCAGTCCCCCCGGTTCAGCTAAAGAGACCCAGTACTTC. This encodes CASSPPGSAKETQYF.

The J gene is TRBJ1-1, the V gene TRBV7-9; D might be TRBD1 (5 bases). Germline lookup yields CDR1 SEHNR and CDR2 FQNEAQ (reference sequence). Trimming removed 7 bases from V and 4 bases from J, with 10 bases in between. This CDR3 is 12 amino acids long. In DNA, the CDR3 is TGTGCCAGCACGCCCCAGGGCACTGAAGCTTTCTTT. Protein: CASTPQGTEAFF.

In this sample, this clone turned up a few times. The chain is built from TRBV20-1 and TRBJ1-2, with TRBD1 as a possible D gene (5 bases). The CDR3 runs to 10 residues. Trimming stripped 4 bases from V and 7 bases from J, with 7 bases between. Germline V CDR1 and CDR2: DFQATT, SNEGSKA (reference sequence). CDR3 sequence: CSAIRGGYTF. The CDR3 DNA is TGCAGTGCTATTAGGGGTGGCTACACCTTC.